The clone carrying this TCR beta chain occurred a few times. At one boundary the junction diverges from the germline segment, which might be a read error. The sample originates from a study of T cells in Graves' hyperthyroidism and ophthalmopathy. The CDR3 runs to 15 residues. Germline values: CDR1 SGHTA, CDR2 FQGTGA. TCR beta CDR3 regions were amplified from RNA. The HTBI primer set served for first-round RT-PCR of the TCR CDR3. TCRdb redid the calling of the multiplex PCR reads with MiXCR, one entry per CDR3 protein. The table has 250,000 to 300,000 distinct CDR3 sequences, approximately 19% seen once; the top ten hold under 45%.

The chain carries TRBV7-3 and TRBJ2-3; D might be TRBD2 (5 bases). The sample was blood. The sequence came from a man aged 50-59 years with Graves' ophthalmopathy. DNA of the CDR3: TGTGCCAGCAGCCTAACCCTGGGAGCCACAGATACGCAGTATTTT. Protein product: CASSLTLGATDTQYF. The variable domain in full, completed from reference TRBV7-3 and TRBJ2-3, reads GAGVSQTPSNKVTEKGKYVELRCDPISGHTALYWYRQSLGQGPEFLIYFQGTGAADDSGLPNDRFFAVRPEGSVSTLKIQRTERGDSAVYLCASSLTLGATDTQYFGPGTRLTVL.